This T cell receptor beta chain emerged from a study of cytomegalovirus exposure and HLA in healthy donors (dated by TCRdb to 2016 to 2017). Background for the entire study: In an earlier analysis of 587 of the donors, around 300 Gb of sequence data and some 100 million unique TCR beta sequences from about 179 million T cells were reported. On average, around 240,000 unique TCR beta nucleotide sequences were sequenced per donor among 398 genotyped donors of the cohort, with about 17% of those sequences being non-productive. HLA typing included class I and class II loci at four-digit resolution. The number of donors typed differed by locus, with roughly 629-640 for A, B, C, DRB1 and DQB1, over 500 for DQA1, about 610 for DPA1, and around 450 for DPB1. In the later analysis, no new phenotypic data were used to find candidate immune exposures; instead, reliance was placed on TCR beta sequences and their occurrence across donors. Donor age, sex, ethnicity and CMV serostatus were compiled together with the repertoire data. The study profiled the T cell repertoires of 500 to 800 subjects by immunosequencing and related them to cytomegalovirus serostatus. Roughly five DR-DQ haplotypes were handled as single units for association and clustering because linkage in the cohort was strong. To decide whether each TCR beta V gene segment behaved as functional or pseudogenic, an earlier analysis of some 580 of the donors relied on high-throughput TCR beta sequencing. Every repertoire in the discovery cohort had been generated on one and the same sequencing platform. To predict cytomegalovirus infection status, the study brought together high-throughput TCR immunosequencing, statistical association of individual TCRs with disease status, and machine learning. In a later genetic analysis, genome-wide SNP genotypes for about 60% of the 666 donors were used, and that subset was treated as a discovery cohort. A later analysis re-analyzed previously published TCR beta repertoires from roughly 690 donors and added high-resolution HLA genotyping to study TCR occurrence patterns. A separate validation cohort of 100 to 150 different subjects was used in addition to the approximately 610-subject first cohort. The genetic ancestry cluster associated with self-reported Caucasian donors included over 80% of the roughly 400 genotyped donors. Roughly 300 gigabases of sequencing data and tens of millions of unique TCR sequences were included in an early release covering around 600 HLA-typed donors. The study aimed to test whether signatures of past pathogen exposure could be identified by cataloging public T cell receptors.

Results and caveats for the whole study, not just this receptor: While some public TCRs were present in many individuals, most TCR sequences turned up only very rarely across donors. An earlier analysis of roughly 570 of the donors showed that most TCR beta V segments appeared in productive rearrangements either about 87% or about 30% of the time, which broadly matched IMGT annotations. A cluster of highly shared sequence variants was judged likely to represent a technical artifact of the sequencing pipeline. In a later analysis, 16,951 TCR beta sequences were associated with specific HLA alleles at a false discovery rate of 0.05. V-gene and J-gene trimming of TCR beta chains was associated with a missense DCLRE1C variant in a later genetic analysis, and the association was replicated in an independent cohort. The cohort was sequenced for TCR beta chains only, and without alpha or paired-chain data the features that could be detected were limited. The classifier was reported to diagnose cytomegalovirus status with high specificity and sensitivity in both the original and validation cohorts. The earlier analysis of 450 to 700 of the donors excluded approximately 15 rarely observed V segments, including chromosome 9 orphons, because counts were too low. Because HLA typing was unavailable for some donors at each locus, only the typed subset was used in association tests. When HLA alleles, especially DR and DQ, strongly co-occurred, TCR associations were difficult to assign to individual alleles. Immune exposure information for the cohort was limited to CMV serostatus. A later analysis found that most CMV-associated TCR beta chains appeared HLA-restricted, with HLA associations seemingly driven largely by CMV exposure. It was suggested by the authors that the approach could potentially be generalized to other disease states and immunological phenotypes. In the study, some 160 TCR beta chains were listed as associated with cytomegalovirus. Compared with the approximately 670-donor mean, donors in an Asian-associated ancestry cluster had fewer N-insertions in productive TCRs, according to a later genetic analysis. In a later analysis, HLA-associated TCR beta chains were found to be more clonally expanded and to have lower generation probabilities than equally common non-associated chains. In vitro tests confirmed that a few of the cytomegalovirus-associated TCR beta chains recognize cytomegalovirus antigens. In a later analysis, the rate of TCR association differed among HLA loci, with DRB1 alleles having the most associated TCRs and HLA-C alleles having the fewest. Correlated functional status among segregating V segments might reflect linkage disequilibrium, but an unknown experimental factor could not be ruled out. Sequencing depth was assumed to be roughly uniform across donors in the presence/absence analyses, though that assumption may not hold. According to a later analysis, parvovirus B19, influenza, CMV and Epstein-Barr virus appeared linked to several top co-occurrence clusters. A further reported finding was that TCR beta sequences accurately predicted the HLA-A and HLA-B alleles for most subjects in the first cohort.

On this clone itself: It lacks a known antigen. No much larger clone is present one base from it, and per-base qualities are unavailable.

The cohort was made up of several hundred healthy bone marrow donors. All cohort members were sampled while nominally healthy, although unrecorded immune exposures were likely present. The donor was CMV seropositive and belonged to the group of a few hundred seropositive cohort members. A peripheral blood sample was collected from each donor, and TCR beta sequencing was performed on peripheral blood mononuclear cells. Genomic DNA was extracted from the blood cell samples with the Qiagen DNeasy Blood Extraction Kit. The library was made by the immunoSEQ multiplex PCR assay. For the multiplex PCR, a mixture combining 60 forward primers for TCR Vbeta segments and 13 reverse primers for TCR Jbeta segments was used. Amplification of the CDR3 region of rearranged TCR beta genes was performed with a multiplex PCR assay on genomic DNA. The amplified TCR beta libraries were sequenced on the Illumina HiSeq System as 87-base-pair reads. Per the source publication's procedure: A later analysis counted about 76 million unique TCR beta chains across the 500 to 850 repertoires, and 9 million to 14 million of these chains were shared by at least two donors. A nearest-neighbor algorithm error-corrected the raw reads and collapsed the reads into unique sequences, merging closely related sequences to remove PCR and sequencing errors. V, D and J gene segments were assigned by aligning CDR3 sequences to IMGT reference sequences. For a sequence to be retained, a match of at least six nucleotides was required to both a V gene segment and a J gene segment. A rearrangement counted as productive if the CDR3 had no stop codons and remained in frame with V and J, and every other rearrangement counted as non-productive. CDR3 was defined according to IMGT convention as the region running from the second conserved V-encoded cysteine to the conserved J-encoded phenylalanine. The earlier analysis of 500 to 600 of the donors excluded sequences that lacked an unambiguous match to a single V gene segment. An earlier analysis of around 600 of the donors classified V segments as functional when productive rearrangements were above 56.7% and as segregating when the standard deviation between donors was above 5%. A statistical classification framework was built to diagnose cytomegalovirus status from the catalog of TCR beta chain sequences. In a later analysis, V and J genes were assigned by comparing TCR nucleotide sequences against IMGT/GENE-DB human TR gene sequences. A later analysis assigned CDR3 sequences and most-parsimonious VDJ recombination scenarios with the TCRdist pipeline. In a later analysis, every TCR beta chain was defined by the combination of its CDR3 amino acid sequence and its V-gene family, and reads without a unique V-gene family were dropped. In a later analysis, several hundred highly shared, low-generation-probability nucleotide sequences were removed to address suspected cross-contamination and a sequencing artifact. A later analysis calculated a clonal expansion index for each public chain from normalized within-repertoire ranks of inferred template counts. In a later analysis, generation probabilities were computed with a VDJ recombination model fitted to out-of-frame rearrangements, and the resulting probabilities were checked against IGoR. Hypergeometric tests were used in a later analysis to score TCR-TCR, TCR-HLA and TCR-CMV co-occurrence, with a repertoire-size bias correction applied to the TCR pairs. False discovery rates were estimated in a later analysis by permuting HLA or CMV assignments 20 times. In a later analysis, co-occurring TCRs were grouped using DBSCAN, with TCRdist sequence similarity added in when clustering inside HLA-allele-positive subsets. Repertoires with fewer than 30,000 or more than 120,000 public chains, plus five repertoires with anomalous nucleotide sharing, were excluded from co-occurrence clustering. TCRdb re-hosts the immuneACCESS table, in-frame sequences only. Its copies lack some clones; in the studies checked, an unresolved V gene accounts for under half of them, and the cause for the rest is not known. Clonal size and the V and J genes are those of that table, whereas D and trimming came from the DNA. The sample yields more than 85,000 clones; 60% to 80% were counted once. The ten largest make up 4.5% to 5% of the sample.

Sequencing input: PBMCs. The origin of this receptor is a woman in her late teens or twenties in good health and CMV-seropositive.

The CDR3 in this case is CASSPGLAHAYEQYF. The bases read TGTGCCAGCAGCCCCGGACTAGCGCACGCCTACGAGCAGTACTTC. This receptor chain uses TRBV7-2 and TRBJ2-7, and 9 junctional nucleotides match TRBD2. Taken from the germline V gene, the CDR1 and CDR2 loops are SGHTA and FQGNSA. V has 5 bases trimmed and J has 2 bases trimmed; junction bases matching no gene number 7. The CDR3 goes from the cysteine to the phenylalanine over 15 residues. Only the CDR3 region is kept as DNA, spanning 45 bases read in frame from base 1.